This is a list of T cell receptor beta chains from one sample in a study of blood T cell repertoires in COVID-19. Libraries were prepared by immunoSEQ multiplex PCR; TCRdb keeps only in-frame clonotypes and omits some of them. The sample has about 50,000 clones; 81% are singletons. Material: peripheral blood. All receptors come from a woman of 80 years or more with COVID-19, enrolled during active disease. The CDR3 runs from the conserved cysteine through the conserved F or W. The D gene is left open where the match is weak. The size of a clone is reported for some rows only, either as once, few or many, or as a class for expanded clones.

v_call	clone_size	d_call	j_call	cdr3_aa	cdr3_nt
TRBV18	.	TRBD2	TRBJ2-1	CASSPQSGDNEQFF	TGTGCCAGCTCACCTCAAAGCGGGGACAATGAGCAGTTCTTC
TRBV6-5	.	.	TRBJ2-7	CASSFFRLLYEQYF	TGTGCCAGCAGCTTCTTTAGACTACTCTACGAGCAGTACTTC
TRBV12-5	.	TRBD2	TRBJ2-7	CASALGTIWSYEQYF	TGTGCTAGTGCCTTAGGGACTATTTGGAGCTACGAGCAGTACTTC
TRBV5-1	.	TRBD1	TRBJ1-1	CASSDSGTGGTEAFF	TGCGCCAGCAGCGACTCCGGGACAGGGGGAACTGAAGCTTTCTTT
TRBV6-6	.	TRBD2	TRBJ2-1	CASSPPASGPRPGQFF	TGTGCCAGCAGCCCCCCGGCTAGCGGACCTCGCCCCGGGCAGTTCTTC
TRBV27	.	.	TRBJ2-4	CASSPQGAKNIQYF	TGTGCCAGCAGTCCTCAGGGAGCCAAAAACATTCAGTACTTC
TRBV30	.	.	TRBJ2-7	CAWRGSSYEQYF	TGTGCCTGGAGAGGGAGCTCCTACGAGCAGTACTTC
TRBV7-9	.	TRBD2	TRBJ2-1	CASSLASGTYNEQFF	TGTGCCAGCAGCTTAGCTAGCGGGACCTACAATGAGCAGTTCTTC
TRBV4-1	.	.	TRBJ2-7	CASSRNPSGVLSYEQYF	TGCGCCAGCAGCCGTAACCCTTCAGGGGTCCTTTCCTACGAGCAGTACTTC
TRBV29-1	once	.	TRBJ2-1	CSVKMAGKVNEQFF	TGCAGCGTGAAGATGGCGGGGAAGGTTAATGAGCAGTTCTTC
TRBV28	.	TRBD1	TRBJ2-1	CASRRQGANEQFF	TGTGCCAGCAGGAGACAGGGTGCGAATGAGCAGTTCTTC
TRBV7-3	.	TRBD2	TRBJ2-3	CASSELAGVTDTQYF	TGTGCCAGCAGCGAACTAGCGGGAGTCACAGATACGCAGTATTTT
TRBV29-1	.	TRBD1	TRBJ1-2	CSVAKGQMYGYTF	TGCAGCGTAGCTAAGGGACAGATGTATGGCTACACCTTC
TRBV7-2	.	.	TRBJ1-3	CASSLATGNTIYF	TGTGCCAGCAGCCTAGCCACTGGAAACACCATATATTTT
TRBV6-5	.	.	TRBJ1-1	CASSYWVGAVFTEAFF	TGTGCCAGCAGTTACTGGGTGGGGGCGGTTTTCACTGAAGCTTTCTTT
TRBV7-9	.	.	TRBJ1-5	CASSSIEGDQPQHF	TGTGCCAGCAGCTCTATAGAGGGGGATCAGCCCCAGCATTTT
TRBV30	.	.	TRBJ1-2	CAWGRNPSNYGYTF	TGTGCCTGGGGCAGGAACCCGAGCAACTATGGCTACACCTTC
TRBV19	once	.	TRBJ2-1	CASSIKKGRGNRNEQFF	TGTGCCAGTAGTATAAAAAAGGGCAGGGGAAATAGGAATGAGCAGTTCTTC
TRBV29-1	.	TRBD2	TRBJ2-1	CSVAGLAGPYNEQFF	TGCAGCGTTGCTGGACTAGCGGGCCCTTACAATGAGCAGTTCTTC
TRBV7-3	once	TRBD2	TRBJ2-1	CASSLDPSGYNEQFF	TGTGCCAGCAGCTTAGATCCTAGCGGCTACAATGAGCAGTTCTTC
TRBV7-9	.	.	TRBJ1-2	CASSGGGAGPSYGYTF	TGTGCCAGCAGTGGTGGGGGAGCGGGGCCCTCTTATGGCTACACCTTC
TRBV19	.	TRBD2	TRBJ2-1	CASSWVLREDEQFF	TGTGCCAGTAGTTGGGTTCTCCGGGAGGATGAGCAGTTCTTC
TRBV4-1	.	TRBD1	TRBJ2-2	CASSQEGQGAVGELFF	TGCGCCAGCAGCCAAGAGGGGCAGGGGGCGGTCGGGGAGCTGTTTTTT
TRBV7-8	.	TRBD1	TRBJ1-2	CASSLGQGGYGYTF	TGTGCCAGCAGCTTAGGGCAGGGGGGTTATGGCTACACCTTC
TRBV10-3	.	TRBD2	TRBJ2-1	CAIRMTSGPYNEQFF	TGTGCCATCAGAATGACTAGCGGACCATACAATGAGCAGTTCTTC
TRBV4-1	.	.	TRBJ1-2	CASSHSEREGYGYTF	TGCGCCAGCAGCCATTCGGAGCGGGAGGGCTATGGCTACACCTTC
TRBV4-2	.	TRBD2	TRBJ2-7	CASSLGGYNEQYF	TGTGCCAGCAGCCTCGGGGGGTACAACGAGCAGTACTTC
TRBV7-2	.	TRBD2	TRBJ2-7	CASSLGGSGGYEQYF	TGTGCCAGCAGCTTAGGTGGGTCGGGGGGATACGAGCAGTACTTC
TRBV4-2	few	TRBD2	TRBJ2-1	CASSQELAGGQNEQFF	TGTGCCAGCAGCCAAGAACTCGCGGGAGGACAGAATGAGCAGTTCTTC
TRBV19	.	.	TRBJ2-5	CASSEGRYQETQYF	TGTGCCAGTAGTGAGGGCCGGTACCAAGAGACCCAGTACTTC
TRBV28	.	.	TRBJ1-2	CASSPQPRAGYTF	TGTGCCAGCAGTCCCCAACCCCGAGCCGGCTACACCTTC
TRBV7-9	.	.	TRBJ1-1	CASSLGLEGTEAFF	TGTGCCAGCAGCTTAGGTCTCGAGGGCACTGAAGCTTTCTTT
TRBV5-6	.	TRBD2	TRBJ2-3	CASSFGLAASTDTQYF	TGTGCCAGCAGCTTCGGACTAGCGGCTAGCACAGATACGCAGTATTTT
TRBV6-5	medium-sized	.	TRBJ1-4	CASSYSDSGKLFF	TGTGCCAGCAGTTACTCCGACAGTGGAAAACTGTTTTTT
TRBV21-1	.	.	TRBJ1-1	CASSKGGPLNTEAFF	TGTGCCAGCAGCAAAGGCGGCCCTTTGAACACTGAAGCTTTCTTT
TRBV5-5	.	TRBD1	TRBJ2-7	CASRRTGNEQYF	TGTGCCAGCAGACGGACAGGGAACGAGCAGTACTTC
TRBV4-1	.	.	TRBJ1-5	CAISRGVNQPQHF	TGCGCCATCAGTCGGGGGGTAAATCAGCCCCAGCATTTT
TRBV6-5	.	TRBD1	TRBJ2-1	CASSKRDRGNEQFF	TGTGCCAGCAGTAAAAGGGACAGGGGGAATGAGCAGTTCTTC
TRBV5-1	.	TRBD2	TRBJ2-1	CASSSTSGSFYEQFF	TGCGCCAGCAGCAGTACTAGCGGGAGTTTCTATGAGCAGTTCTTC
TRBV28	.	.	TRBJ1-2	CASRQQGVDYGYTF	TGTGCCAGCAGACAACAGGGCGTGGACTATGGCTACACCTTC
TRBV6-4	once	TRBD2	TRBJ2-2	CASSWTSGSTGELFF	TGTGCCAGCAGTTGGACTAGCGGGAGTACCGGGGAGCTGTTTTTT